This T cell receptor beta chain was observed in a study of cytomegalovirus exposure and HLA in healthy donors. Broader study findings: Earlier results showed most TCR beta V segments being productive about 87% or about 30% of the time. Sequencing depth across donors, presence/absence analyses assumed, was roughly uniform. The study designated 160 or so TCR beta chains cytomegalovirus-associated.

In germline, CDR1 is GTSNPN, CDR2 SVGIG (reference sequence). The CDR3 is 15 residues long. The V end lost 0 bases, the J end lost 0 bases, and 11 bases lay between the germline ends. The PCR contained 60 Vbeta and 13 Jbeta primers. Using immunoSEQ multiplex PCR, the repertoire was profiled, and TCRdb retains in-frame clones only, with some absent. The sample records 150,000 to 200,000 clones, about four fifths being singletons. A word on this clone: What it recognizes is unknown.

This clonotype was obtained from a woman younger than 30 in good health and CMV-seronegative. V and J are TRBV30 and TRBJ1-2; the D is unclear. Sequencing was performed on PBMCs. The chain's CDR3 is CAWSVKTPANYGYTF. CDR3 sequence (DNA): TGTGCCTGGAGTGTAAAGACACCCGCTAACTATGGCTACACCTTC.